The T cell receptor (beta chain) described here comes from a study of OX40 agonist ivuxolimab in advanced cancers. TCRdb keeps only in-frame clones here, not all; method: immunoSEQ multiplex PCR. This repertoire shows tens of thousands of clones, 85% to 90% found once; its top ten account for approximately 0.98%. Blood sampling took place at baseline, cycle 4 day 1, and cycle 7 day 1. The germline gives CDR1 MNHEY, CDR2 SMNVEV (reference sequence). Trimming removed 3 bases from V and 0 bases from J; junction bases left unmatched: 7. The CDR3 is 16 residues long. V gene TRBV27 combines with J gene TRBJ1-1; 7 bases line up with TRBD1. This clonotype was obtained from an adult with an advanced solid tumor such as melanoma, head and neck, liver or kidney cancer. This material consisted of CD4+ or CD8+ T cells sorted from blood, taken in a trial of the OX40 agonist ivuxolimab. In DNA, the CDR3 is TGTGCCAGCAGTTTGGGCAGGGGGTACCTGAACACTGAAGCTTTCTTT. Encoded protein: CASSLGRGYLNTEAFF.